The T cell receptor beta chain described here comes from a study of blood T cell repertoires in COVID-19. The table came from immunoSEQ multiplex PCR; TCRdb's copy has only in-frame clones and leaves some out. The sample shows around 310,000 clones, 90% of them seen only once. This clone was observed once. Seattle cases were enrolled at active infection and followed longitudinally. This CDR3 comprises 13 residues. Germline CDR1 reads LNHDA; CDR2 reads SQIVND (reference sequence). Deletions cut 5 bases from V and 3 bases from J, with 8 bases between. The V call is TRBV19, the J call TRBJ1-5; a possible D gene is TRBD1 (6 bases). Sequencing input: peripheral blood. The receptor comes from a woman in her thirties or forties with COVID-19, enrolled during active disease. CDR3 region: CASSDRTNQPQHF. As DNA, the CDR3 is TGTGCCAGTAGTGACAGGACCAATCAGCCCCAGCATTTT.